The 23 T cell receptor beta chains below were found in one sample sequenced in a study of OX40 agonist ivuxolimab in advanced cancers. Library construction relied on the immunoSEQ multiplex PCR assay. TCRdb obtained this table from immuneACCESS and retained in-frame rearrangements with V and J assigned. These tables miss some clones; where compared with another copy, unresolved V genes account for less than half of the shortfall, and the remainder is unexplained. The sample has about 35,000 clones on record, roughly 84% of them singletons. The ten largest clones represent less than 2% of the sample. The sample in question was CD4+ or CD8+ T cells sorted from blood, obtained in a trial of the OX40 agonist ivuxolimab. Receptors originate from an adult with an advanced solid tumor such as melanoma, head and neck, liver or kidney cancer.

The chain joins TRBV5-6 to TRBJ1-2, with a possible D match to TRBD1 (5 bases). Trimming took off 2 bases at V and 7 bases at J, with 12 bases between the two ends. The CDR3 length is 13 residues. Germline V gene data show CDR1 as SGHDT and CDR2 as YYEEEE. The CDR3 region has the DNA TGTGCCAGCAGCTTAGGCAGGGCCACTGGCTACACCTTC. Translated, it gives CASSLGRATGYTF.

The chain recombines TRBV9 with TRBJ2-2; D might be TRBD2 (7 bases). There are 15 residues in the CDR3. Trimming removed 0 bases at V and 7 bases at J, with 13 bases between. The germline V gene has CDR1 SGDLS and CDR2 YYNGEE. As DNA, the CDR3 is TGTGCCAGCAGCGTAGAGTGGGGGGGCGTCGGGGAGCTGTTTTTT. The encoded protein is CASSVEWGGVGELFF. The whole variable domain, filled in from reference TRBV9 and TRBJ2-2, reads DSGVTQTPKHLITATGQRVTLRCSPRSGDLSVYWYQQSLDQGLQFLIQYYNGEERAKGNILERFSAQQFPDLHSELNLSSLELGDSALYFCASSVEWGGVGELFFGEGSRLTVL.

This sequence joins TRBV25-1 and TRBJ1-4; weak D call: TRBD1 (5 bases). Germline lookup yields CDR1 MGHDK and CDR2 SYGVNS. The CDR3 runs to 15 residues. Trimming took off 3 bases at V and 7 bases at J, with 15 bases between the two ends. CDR3 in DNA: TGTGCCAGCAGTGATATTGGCAGGGAAGGTGAAAAACTGTTTTTT. This sequence encodes CASSDIGREGEKLFF. The entire variable domain, with the rest obtained from reference TRBV25-1 and TRBJ1-4, is as follows: EADIYQTPRYLVIGTGKKITLECSQTMGHDKMYWYQQDPGMELHLIHYSYGVNSTEKGDLSSESTVSRIRTEHFPLTLESARPSHTSQYLCASSDIGREGEKLFFGSGTQLSVL.

This chain connects TRBV4-1 to TRBJ2-1, with 13 bases lining up with TRBD2. Germline values: CDR1 MGHRA, CDR2 YSYEKL. J lost 8 bases, V lost 2 bases, and 6 bases had no gene match. The CDR3 has 16 amino acids. The CDR3 region is CASSQLLAGGYHEQFF. In nucleotides, the CDR3 is TGCGCCAGCAGCCAACTACTAGCGGGAGGGTACCATGAGCAGTTCTTC.

The chain employs TRBV19 and TRBJ1-1, with D perhaps TRBD1 (6 bases). The CDR3 extends over 15 amino acids. CDR1 is LNHDA and CDR2 is SQIVND in the germline V gene (reference sequence). V was pared by 10 bases and J by 2 bases, with 20 bases between. The CDR3 loop reads CATQYGGRGNTEAFF. The DNA of the CDR3 is TGTGCCACCCAGTATGGGGGCAGGGGAAACACTGAAGCTTTCTTT. Looking up the rest from reference TRBV19 and TRBJ1-1 gives the full variable domain: DGGITQSPKYLFRKEGQNVTLSCEQNLNHDAMYWYRQDPGQGLRLIYYSQIVNDFQKGDIAEGYSVSREKKESFPLTVTSAQKNPTAFYLCATQYGGRGNTEAFFGQGTRLTVV.

V usage is TRBV10-3 and J usage is TRBJ1-1; a weak D match, TRBD1 (6 bases). The V gene lost 7 bases and the J gene lost 2 bases, with 11 bases spanning the gap. This CDR3 contains 13 residues. CDR1 ENHRY and CDR2 SYGVKD come from the germline V gene. The CDR3 nucleotides read TGTGCCATCACTGGACAGTTAAACACTGAAGCTTTCTTT. Protein sequence: CAITGQLNTEAFF.

The genes are TRBV7-6 and TRBJ2-3; 8 bases agree with TRBD2. J gave up 2 bases and V 0 bases, and 16 bases lay outside the gene matches. CDR3 length: 20 residues. The germline CDR1 and CDR2 sequences are SGHVS and FNYEAQ. The CDR3 loop reads CASSLARVSSGSEDTDTQYF. The CDR3 DNA sequence: TGTGCCAGCAGCTTAGCGCGTGTTTCCAGCGGGAGTGAGGACACAGATACGCAGTATTTT. Supplemented by reference TRBV7-6 and TRBJ2-3, the full variable domain reads GAGVSQSPRYKVTKRGQDVALRCDPISGHVSLYWYRQALGQGPEFLTYFNYEAQQDKSGLPNDRFSAERPEGSISTLTIQRTEQRDSAMYRCASSLARVSSGSEDTDTQYFGPGTRLTVL.

The chain has TRBV10-3 and TRBJ1-5; 7 bases align to TRBD1. Trimming took 4 bases from V and 3 from J; bases not matched to a gene: 3. Germline CDR1 is ENHRY and CDR2 is SYGVKD. The CDR3 is 14 amino acids. The CDR3 reads CAISADRDNQPQHF. CDR3 sequence (DNA): TGTGCCATCAGTGCTGACAGGGACAATCAGCCCCAGCATTTT.

A single count supports this clone. A junction end diverges from the germline sequence, so it may reflect a read error. The chain recombines TRBV2 with TRBJ1-2; D is unresolved. This CDR3 region has 12 residues. Germline V gene sequence: CDR1 SNHLY, CDR2 FYNNEI. The CDR3 spells CASSELPPGNAF. CDR3 DNA: TGTGCCAGCAGTGAATTACCGCCGGGGAACGCCTTC.

This chain links TRBV15 with TRBJ1-3, with D uncertain. Looked up from germline, CDR1 is LNHNV and CDR2 is YYDKDF (reference sequence). CDR3 length: 12 amino acids. V lost 5 bases and J lost 6, with 8 bases in between. The CDR3 nucleotides read TGTGCCACCAGCGAGGGTGAAAACACCATATATTTT. Translating it yields CATSEGENTIYF.

The rearrangement links TRBV27 to TRBJ2-7; 7 nucleotides match TRBD1. Per the germline V gene, CDR1 is MNHEY and CDR2 is SMNVEV (reference sequence). With 3 bases clipped from V and 1 base from J, the junction kept 9 bases outside the gene matches. CDR3 length equals 16 residues. CDR3 amino acids: CASSFDSWTGSYEQYF. In nucleotides, the CDR3 is TGTGCCAGCAGTTTTGACTCGTGGACAGGTTCCTACGAGCAGTACTTC.

This clone was seen once. The chain uses TRBV9 and TRBJ1-1, with TRBD1 identical over 10 bases. This CDR3 region has 16 residues. The V segment lost 4 bases and the J segment 0 bases; nucleotides outside the gene matches: 6. Germline V gene lookup returns CDR1 SGDLS and CDR2 YYNGEE. DNA for the CDR3: TGTGCCAGCAGCCCTGGGACAGGGGTCATGAACACTGAAGCTTTCTTT. Translated, it gives CASSPGTGVMNTEAFF.

CDR3 sequence reads: CASSRDSDEQYF. As DNA, the CDR3 is TGTGCCAGCAGTCGTGACAGTGACGAGCAGTACTTC. The V call is TRBV7-2, the J call TRBJ2-7; maybe TRBD1 (5 bases). Germline V gene data show CDR1 as SGHTA and CDR2 as FQGNSA. V lost 6 bases, J lost 5 bases, and 11 bases lay in between. CDR3 size: 12 residues.

V usage is TRBV10-2 and J usage is TRBJ1-2; D is ambiguous. The CDR3 loop spans 13 amino acids. Germline assignment: CDR1 WSHSY and CDR2 SAAADI. Trimming shortened V by 9 bases and J by 0 bases, and 11 bases separated the two germline ends. In DNA, the CDR3 is TGCGCCAGTACACCCGGGACTAACTATGGCTACACCTTC. This codes for CASTPGTNYGYTF.

This sequence joins TRBV5-1 and TRBJ2-2, with TRBD1 matching over 9 bases. V shed 4 bases and J 5 bases; nucleotides not matched to a gene: 6. Germline V CDR1 and CDR2: SGHRS, YFSETQ. The CDR3 has 15 residues. The CDR3 is CASSPGTGWTGELFF. The DNA of the CDR3 is TGCGCCAGCAGCCCCGGGACAGGGTGGACCGGGGAGCTGTTTTTT.

The V gene is TRBV11-3, the J gene TRBJ1-1; D is perhaps TRBD1 (5 bases). The CDR3 consists of 14 residues. Trimming took off 5 bases at V and 1 base at J, with 11 bases between the two ends. Germline CDR1 reads SGHNT; CDR2 reads YENEEA. The CDR3 DNA reads TGTGCCAGCAGCCCCGGTAGGGGGAACACTGAAGCTTTCTTT. This encodes CASSPGRGNTEAFF.

This rearrangement joins TRBV7-9 to TRBJ2-3; 8 bases line up with TRBD2. The CDR3 covers 15 residues. The V segment lost 5 bases and the J segment 6 bases; nucleotides outside the gene matches: 10. Germline-derived CDR1 and CDR2 are SEHNR and FQNEAQ (reference sequence). CDR3 sequence reads: CASSPGVAGSDTQYF. CDR3 DNA: TGTGCCAGCAGCCCCGGGGTAGCGGGGTCCGATACGCAGTATTTT.

The CDR3, as DNA: TGCGCCAGCAGCCAACCCGGGACCCTCGGATACAATGAGCAGTTCTTC. Residues: CASSQPGTLGYNEQFF. The V gene is TRBV4-1, the J gene TRBJ2-1; either TRBD1 or TRBD2 may supply D (5 bases each). Trimming took 2 bases from V and 4 from J, leaving 15 bases between them. There are 16 residues in the CDR3. Germline V gene lookup returns CDR1 MGHRA and CDR2 YSYEKL.

The chain has TRBV7-2 and TRBJ1-6; D call uncertain. The germline V and J ends were trimmed by 1 base and 5 bases, with 6 bases remaining between them. The CDR3 extends over 14 amino acids. CDR1 and CDR2 (germline): SGHTA, FQGNSA. The CDR3 is CASSLVRNNSPLHF. CDR3 nucleotide sequence: TGTGCCAGCAGCTTAGTTCGGAATAATTCACCCCTCCACTTT.

The V call is TRBV5-6, the J call TRBJ2-1; 11 bases line up with TRBD1. The CDR3 totals 15 residues. Germline trimming cut 6 bases from V and 7 bases from J; bases unmatched to any gene: 9. Germline values: CDR1 SGHDT, CDR2 YYEEEE. CDR3 DNA sequence: TGTGCCAGCACCAACCTCCGGGACAGGGGGAATGAGCAGTTCTTC. This encodes CASTNLRDRGNEQFF.

The J gene is TRBJ2-1, the V gene TRBV9; 8 nucleotides agree with TRBD2. Per germline, CDR1 SGDLS and CDR2 YYNGEE. V trimming: 3 bases; J trimming: 9 bases; junction bases outside the gene matches: 8. The CDR3 is 14 residues long. CDR3 loop: CASSAQLAVGEQFF. CDR3 nucleotide sequence: TGTGCCAGCAGCGCCCAACTAGCGGTGGGTGAGCAGTTCTTC.

The chain employs TRBV10-3 and TRBJ1-3; D is unclear. Germline V CDR1 and CDR2: ENHRY, SYGVKD. The CDR3 loop spans 13 amino acids. V lost 11 bases, J lost 1 base, and 12 bases lay in between. The CDR3 sequence: CASSSVSGNTIYF. CDR3 sequence (DNA): TGTGCCTCCTCATCCGTATCTGGAAACACCATATATTTT.

The chain is built from TRBV5-6 and TRBJ1-2, with D uncertain. The CDR3 runs to 13 residues. Per germline, CDR1 SGHDT and CDR2 YYEEEE. Trimming took off 5 bases at V and 0 bases at J, with 8 bases between the two ends. CDR3 residues: CASRKRTNYGYTF. The CDR3 region has the DNA TGTGCCAGCAGGAAGAGAACTAACTATGGCTACACCTTC.